This entry lists 15 T cell receptor beta chains sequenced from one sample in a study of tumor and adjacent non-tumor tissue in lung cancer. This sample's RNA came from whole unsorted tissue. A modified ARM-PCR protocol with three rounds of nested PCR amplified TCRbeta. Each CDR3 protein gets one entry after TCRdb re-called the multiplex PCR reads with MiXCR. This table has tens of thousands of distinct CDR3 sequences, roughly 76% appearing once. Sequencing was carried out using lung tumor tissue. The source of these receptors is a woman aged 45-60 years with non-small cell lung cancer.

As concerns this clonotype: Here the CDR3 omits its conserved ending phenylalanine or tryptophan, so a read error is the likely source. The chain carries TRBV5-6 and TRBJ2-2; 7 bases map to TRBD2. This CDR3 comprises 14 residues. The germline gives CDR1 SGHDT, CDR2 YYEEEE. The CDR3 here is CASSLGGNTGGLFL. DNA for the CDR3: TGTGCCAGCAGTTTGGGAGGGAACACCGGGGGGCTGTTTCTT.

Comment on this clonotype: The junction does not match germline at one end; this may be a read error. The V gene is TRBV28, the J gene TRBJ2-6; D could derive from TRBD1 or TRBD2 (7 bases each). Germline V gene sequence: CDR1 MDHEN, CDR2 SYDVKM. This CDR3 spans 15 amino acids. As DNA, the CDR3 is TGTGTCAGCGGGATAACAGGGGCTGGGGCCAATGTCCTGACTTTC. It encodes CVSGITGAGANVLTF.

The rearrangement uses TRBV11-2 and TRBJ1-4; D unresolved. The CDR3 has 13 amino acids. Germline V gene sequence: CDR1 SGHAT, CDR2 FQNNGV. Trimming removed 0 bases from V and 14 bases from J, with 13 bases in between. The CDR3 nucleotides read TGTGCCAGCAGCTTAGATCTATGGGGATCTCTGTTTTTT. Translating gives CASSLDLWGSLFF.

This chain connects TRBV20-1 to TRBJ2-7; D is possibly TRBD2 (6 bases). The germline gives CDR1 DFQATT, CDR2 SNEGSKA (reference sequence). Trimming took 7 bases from V and 3 from J, leaving 16 bases between them. The CDR3 is 13 amino acids. The CDR3: CSVNRAGIYEQYF. The CDR3 coding sequence is TGCAGTGTAAACCGAGCGGGCATCTACGAGCAGTACTTC.

Concerning this clonotype: Given a much more abundant clone one base away, this may be a read error. Without the conserved terminal phenylalanine or tryptophan, this CDR3 likely stems from a read error. The limits of the CDR3 on the DNA are not certain, so only TCRdb's listed CDR3 is given. J is TRBJ2-3 and V is TRBV1; TRBD1, the table's D call, lacks a check against the DNA. TRBV1 counts as a pseudogene. Both ends counted, the CDR3 spans 17 residues. CDR3 in amino acids: CTSSQVVKRDDTDTQYL.

As concerns this clonotype: The germline gene is not matched at one end of the junction; a read error may be the cause. The chain joins TRBV29-1 to TRBJ2-6; D uncertain. Per germline, CDR1 SQVTM and CDR2 ANQGSEA. The CDR3 spans 13 residues. The chain's CDR3 is CGVDNSGANVLTF. The CDR3 coding sequence is TGCGGCGTTGATAACTCTGGGGCCAACGTCCTGACTTTC.

About this clonotype itself: Lacking the conserved final phenylalanine or tryptophan, this CDR3 likely reflects a read error. V usage is TRBV6-1 and J usage is TRBJ1-2; possible D gene TRBD1, 6 bases. The CDR3 runs to 14 residues. Per the germline V gene, CDR1 is MNHNS and CDR2 is SASEGT. For the CDR3, the DNA is TGCGCCAGCCAAGGGGGTAGGGCTGACTATGGCTACACCTTA. It is translated as CASQGGRADYGYTL.

Regarding this clonotype: Compared with germline, one end of the junction differs, possibly owing to a read error. The chain carries TRBV29-1 and TRBJ2-5; D unresolved. Germline lookup yields CDR1 SQVTM and CDR2 ANQGSEA. The CDR3 spans 13 residues. This chain's CDR3 is CSVEQQCQETQHF. The CDR3, as DNA: TGCAGCGTTGAACAACAGTGCCAAGAGACCCAGCACTTC.

A note on this clonotype: An end of the junction does not agree with germline; a read error may underlie this. The V and J genes are TRBV4-1 and TRBJ1-4; 9 bases map to TRBD1. The CDR3 is made up of 15 amino acids. The germline V gene encodes CDR1 MGHRA and CDR2 YSYEKL. The DNA for the CDR3 is TGCGCCGGCAGCCCCCACAGGGGGCTTGAGGAAAGACTGTTTTTT. Amino acids: CAGSPHRGLEERLFF.

With regard to this clonotype: Likely a read error: the CDR3 ends without its conserved phenylalanine or tryptophan. The chain has TRBV4-2 and TRBJ2-3; 14 nucleotides match TRBD2. The CDR3 runs 16 residues. Germline assignment: CDR1 LGHNA and CDR2 YNFKEQ. CDR3: CVSSQAGLAGADTQYY. The CDR3 DNA reads as TGTGTCAGCAGCCAAGCGGGACTAGCGGGAGCAGATACGCAGTATTAT.

On this clonotype: No conserved phenylalanine or tryptophan ends this CDR3, so it is likely a read error. V and J are TRBV10-3 and TRBJ2-7, with D unresolved. The germline V gene encodes CDR1 ENHRY and CDR2 SYGVKD. The CDR3 spans 13 residues. The germline V and J ends were trimmed by 1 base and 4 bases, with 8 bases remaining between them. The CDR3 region is CAISEWSQYEQYS. As DNA, the CDR3 is TGTGCCATCAGTGAGTGGTCGCAATACGAGCAGTACTCC.

Comments on this clonotype: At one end the junction does not follow the germline gene, possibly because of a read error. J is TRBJ1-1 and V is TRBV5-5, with a possible D match to TRBD1 (6 bases). This CDR3 has 16 residues. Germline V gives CDR1 SGHKS, CDR2 YYEKEE (reference sequence). The CDR3 spells CASSLIQGRGRTETFF. In nucleotides, the CDR3 is TGTGCCAGTAGCTTGATACAGGGACGAGGGAGAACTGAAACTTTCTTT.

The chain uses TRBV20-1 and TRBJ1-1; 7 nucleotides align to TRBD1. The germline V gene encodes CDR1 DFQATT and CDR2 SNEGSKA (reference sequence). This CDR3 comprises 16 residues. V shed 1 base and J 7 bases; nucleotides not matched to a gene: 15. In DNA, the CDR3 is TGCAGTGCTAGAGTGGACCAGGGGGAGTTGGATATTGAAGCTTTCTTT. Amino acid sequence: CSARVDQGELDIEAFF.

As for this clonotype: One end of the junction is discordant with germline, which a read error may explain. The chain recombines TRBV24-1 with TRBJ2-3; D remains unclear. The germline gives CDR1 KGHDR, CDR2 SFDVKD. The CDR3 loop spans 16 amino acids. The CDR3 loop reads CVTSDTTAKGTETQYF. DNA for the CDR3: TGTGTCACCAGTGACACGACTGCTAAGGGCACAGAAACGCAGTATTTT.

This clonotype was observed a single time. Relative to the germline gene, one junction end is altered; a read error may explain this. The chain links TRBV12-3 or TRBV12-4 to TRBJ2-3, with 9 bases aligning to TRBD2. The CDR3 covers 16 residues. The CDR3 spells CATSLGLAGRADTQYF. The DNA for the CDR3 is TGTGCCACCAGTTTGGGACTAGCAGGCCGGGCGGATACGCAGTATTTT.